This T cell receptor (beta chain) comes out of a study of cytomegalovirus exposure and HLA in healthy donors (dated by TCRdb to about 2017). About the study as a whole: According to an earlier analysis of several hundred of the donors, about 190 million T cells yielded over 100 million unique TCR beta sequences and 276 Gb of sequence data. Typing coverage differed by locus: A, B, C, DRB1 and DQB1 were typed in about 620-630 donors, DQA1 in about 550, DPA1 in approximately 600, and DPB1 in just under 480. The study combined high-throughput TCR immunosequencing, statistical association of individual TCRs with disease status, and machine learning to predict cytomegalovirus infection status. Among 398 genotyped donors of the cohort, an average of roughly 230,000 unique TCR beta nucleotide sequences was sequenced per donor, of which 15% to 20% were non-productive. Donor age, sex, ethnicity and CMV serostatus were collected together with the repertoire data. The study was designed to test whether signatures of past pathogen exposure could be identified by cataloging public T cell receptors. A later genetic analysis took genome-wide SNP genotypes for about 65% of the 666 donors and used that subset as a discovery cohort. Besides the first cohort of under 700 subjects, a separate validation cohort made up of 120 different subjects was used. The later analysis used no new phenotypic data to find candidate immune exposures, relying instead on TCR beta sequences and their occurrence across donors. A handful of DR-DQ haplotypes were handled as single units for association and clustering because linkage in the cohort was strong. An early release that covered 500 to 800 HLA-typed donors contained 250 to 350 gigabases of sequencing data and about 93 million unique TCR sequences. All discovery cohort repertoires had been generated using a single sequencing platform. Using immunosequencing, the study profiled T cell repertoires from 666 subjects and related those repertoires to cytomegalovirus serostatus. In an earlier analysis of more than 550 of the donors, high-throughput TCR beta sequencing was used to judge whether each TCR beta V gene segment behaved as functional or pseudogenic. HLA typing covered class I and class II loci at four-digit resolution. Of the 300 to 450 genotyped donors, approximately 80% were placed in the genetic ancestry cluster associated with self-reported Caucasian donors. To study patterns of TCR occurrence, a later analysis re-analyzed previously published TCR beta repertoires from around 660 donors and added high-resolution HLA genotyping.

In total, roughly 670 healthy bone marrow donors made up the cohort. Cohort members were all nominally healthy when sampled, although unrecorded immune exposures were likely present. The donor was CMV seropositive and was included in the group of 250 to 350 seropositive cohort members. Every donor gave a peripheral blood sample, and the peripheral blood mononuclear cells from that sample were used for TCR beta sequencing. The Qiagen DNeasy Blood Extraction Kit was used to extract genomic DNA from the blood cell samples. Library preparation was by the immunoSEQ multiplex PCR assay. For the multiplex PCR, a mixture combining 60 forward primers for TCR Vbeta segments and 13 reverse primers for TCR Jbeta segments was used. Amplification of the CDR3 region of rearranged TCR beta genes was performed with a multiplex PCR assay on genomic DNA. On the Illumina HiSeq System, the amplified TCR beta libraries were sequenced as 87-base-pair reads. Turning to the authors' computational methods: In a later analysis, tens of millions of unique TCR beta chains were counted across the 690 or so repertoires, and around 10 million of these chains were shared by at least two donors. Raw reads were error-corrected and collapsed into unique sequences by a nearest-neighbor algorithm in which closely related sequences were merged to remove PCR and sequencing errors. V, D and J gene segments were assigned by aligning CDR3 sequences to IMGT reference sequences. For a sequence to be retained, a match of at least six nucleotides was required to both a V gene segment and a J gene segment. Rearrangements were called productive when the CDR3 lacked stop codons and stayed in frame with V and J; all others were non-productive. Following IMGT convention, CDR3 was defined as the stretch from the second conserved V-encoded cysteine to the conserved J-encoded phenylalanine. The earlier analysis of about 560 of the donors excluded any sequence lacking an unambiguous match to a single V gene segment. An earlier analysis of 450 to 650 of the donors called V segments functional above 56.7% productive rearrangements and segregating when the between-donor standard deviation exceeded 5%. A statistical classification framework was built for diagnosing cytomegalovirus status from the catalog of TCR beta chain sequences. In a later analysis, V and J genes were assigned by comparing TCR nucleotide sequences against IMGT/GENE-DB human TR gene sequences. The TCRdist pipeline was used in a later analysis to assign CDR3 sequences and most-parsimonious VDJ recombination scenarios. In a later analysis, each TCR beta chain was defined by its CDR3 amino acid sequence together with its V-gene family, and reads lacking a unique V-gene family were excluded. As a way to deal with suspected cross-contamination and a sequencing artifact, a later analysis dropped hundreds of nucleotide sequences that were highly shared and had low generation probability. A later analysis calculated a clonal expansion index for each public chain from normalized within-repertoire ranks of inferred template counts. A later analysis computed generation probabilities with a VDJ recombination model fitted to out-of-frame rearrangements, and checked the results against IGoR. A later analysis scored TCR-TCR, TCR-HLA and TCR-CMV co-occurrence with hypergeometric tests, applying a repertoire-size bias correction to TCR pairs. To estimate false discovery rates, a later analysis permuted the HLA or CMV assignments 20 times. In a later analysis, co-occurring TCRs were grouped with DBSCAN, and TCRdist sequence similarity was added when clustering was performed within HLA-allele-positive subsets. Co-occurrence clustering excluded repertoires with fewer than 30,000 or more than 120,000 public chains, plus five with anomalous nucleotide sharing. The clones in this table, taken by TCRdb from immuneACCESS, are in-frame only. Not every clone is retained; where verified, under half of the shortfall comes from an unresolved V gene, and the cause of the rest is unknown. V and J calls and clone size are given by that table; D and trimming were obtained from the DNA. In this sample the table shows about 120,000 clones, over 65% of which occur a single time. The top ten hold roughly 20% of the sample.

The CDR3 sequence holds 15 residues, the cysteine and phenylalanine included. The sequence is cut down to CDR3 DNA, 45 bases in frame from base 1. Via the germline V gene, CDR1 is SNHLY and CDR2 FYNNEI. V loses 7 bases, J loses 6 bases, and the germline ends lie 16 bases apart. Notes on this clone: The antigen it recognizes is unknown. It has no much larger one-base neighbor in the sample; base qualities were not kept.

What the study reported, not specific to this receptor: A later genetic analysis associated a missense DCLRE1C variant with V-gene and J-gene trimming of TCR beta chains, and an independent cohort replicated the association. Approximately 16 rarely observed V segments, including chromosome 9 orphons, were excluded from the earlier analysis of about 500 of the donors because counts were too low. The study gave a list of under 200 TCR beta chains associated with cytomegalovirus. A few of the identified cytomegalovirus-associated TCR beta chains were confirmed in vitro to be specific for cytomegalovirus antigens. The cohort was sequenced for TCR beta chains only, and without alpha or paired-chain data the features that could be detected were limited. According to a later analysis, most CMV-associated TCR beta chains appeared to be HLA-restricted, and the HLA associations seemed to be driven largely by CMV exposure. A further reported finding was that TCR beta sequences accurately predicted the HLA-A and HLA-B alleles for most subjects in the first cohort. In a later analysis, some 17,000 TCR beta sequences were associated with specific HLA alleles at a false discovery rate of 0.05. Several of the top co-occurrence clusters appeared to be linked to parvovirus B19, influenza, CMV and Epstein-Barr virus, according to a later analysis. Because HLA typing was missing for some donors at each locus, association tests included only the typed subset. When HLA alleles, especially DR and DQ, strongly co-occurred, attributing TCR associations to individual alleles was difficult. A later genetic analysis reported fewer N-insertions in productive TCRs among donors in an Asian-associated ancestry cluster than the approximately 700-donor mean. The sequencing pipeline was judged likely to have produced a cluster of highly shared sequence variants as a technical artifact. Immune exposure information for the cohort was limited to CMV serostatus. Cytomegalovirus status was reported to be diagnosed by the classifier with high specificity and sensitivity in both the original and validation cohorts. Because the 87-base-pair reads could not distinguish some IMGT-functional V segments, including TRBV6-2 and TRBV6-3, those segments were excluded. The authors suggested that the approach could potentially be extended to other disease states and immunological phenotypes. In a later analysis, the rate of TCR association differed among HLA loci, with DRB1 alleles having the most associated TCRs and HLA-C alleles having the fewest. Linkage disequilibrium might explain the correlated functional status among segregating V segments, but an unknown experimental factor could not be ruled out. An earlier analysis of 587 of the donors showed that most TCR beta V segments appeared in productive rearrangements either about 87% or about 30% of the time, which broadly matched IMGT annotations. In a later analysis, HLA-associated TCR beta chains showed more clonal expansion and lower generation probabilities than non-associated chains that were equally common. Across donors, most TCR sequences were observed very rarely, whereas some public TCRs were present in many individuals. Sequencing depth was assumed to be roughly uniform across donors in the presence/absence analyses, though that assumption may not hold.

Sequenced sample: PBMCs. The receptor was derived from a man between 18 and 35 years old in good health and CMV-seropositive. The chain is encoded by TRBV2 joined to TRBJ1-6, with a tentative D gene TRBD1 over 5 matching bases. The DNA sequence is given as TGTGCCAGCATGGCCCAGGGAAGTAGTAATTCACCCCTCCACTTT. Its protein is CASMAQGSSNSPLHF.